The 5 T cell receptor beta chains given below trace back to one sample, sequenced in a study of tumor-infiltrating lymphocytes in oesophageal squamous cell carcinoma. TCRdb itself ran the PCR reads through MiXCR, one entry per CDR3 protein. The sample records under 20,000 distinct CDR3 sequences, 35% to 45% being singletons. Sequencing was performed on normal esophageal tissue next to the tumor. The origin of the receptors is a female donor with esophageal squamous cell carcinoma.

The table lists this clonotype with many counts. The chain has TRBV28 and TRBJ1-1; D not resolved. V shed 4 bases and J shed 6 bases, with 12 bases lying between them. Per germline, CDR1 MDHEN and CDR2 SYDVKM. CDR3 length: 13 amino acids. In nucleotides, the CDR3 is TGTGCCAGCAGTTCAACGCGGGCTGCTGAAGCTTTCTTT. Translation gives CASSSTRAAEAFF.

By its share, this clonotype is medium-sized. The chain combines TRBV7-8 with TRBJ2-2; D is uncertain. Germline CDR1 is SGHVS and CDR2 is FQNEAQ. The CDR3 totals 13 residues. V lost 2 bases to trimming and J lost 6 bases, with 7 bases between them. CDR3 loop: CASSLLTAGELFF. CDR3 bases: TGTGCCAGCAGCTTACTTACAGCCGGGGAGCTGTTTTTT.

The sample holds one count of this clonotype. CDR3 DNA sequence: TGTGCCAGCAGCTTATCGCTAGAACAGTTCTTC. Amino acid sequence: CASSLSLEQFF. V gene TRBV11-1 combines with J gene TRBJ2-5; D not resolved. The J call may not be correct, given that the DNA end is closer to TRBJ2-1. The germline gives CDR1 SGHAT, CDR2 FQDESV (reference sequence). The CDR3 runs 11 residues.

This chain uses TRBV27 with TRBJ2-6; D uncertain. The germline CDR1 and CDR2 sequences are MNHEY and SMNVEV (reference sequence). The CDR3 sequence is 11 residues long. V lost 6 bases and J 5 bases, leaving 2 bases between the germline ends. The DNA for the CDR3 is TGTGCCAGCAGACGGGCCAACGTCCTGACTTTC. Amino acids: CASRRANVLTF.

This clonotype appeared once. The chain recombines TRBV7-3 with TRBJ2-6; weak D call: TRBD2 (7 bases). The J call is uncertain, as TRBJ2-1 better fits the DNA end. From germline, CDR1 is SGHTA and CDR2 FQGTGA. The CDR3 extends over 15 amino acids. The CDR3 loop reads CASSLAAGAHNEQFF. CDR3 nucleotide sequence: TGTGCCAGCAGCTTAGCGGCGGGGGCCCACAATGAGCAGTTCTTC.